The 7 T cell receptor beta chains below were found in one sample sequenced in a study of blood T cell repertoires in COVID-19. The repertoire was sequenced with immunoSEQ multiplex PCR; TCRdb's copy has only in-frame clones and lacks some. The data show roughly 120,000 clones, with 90% seen just once and approximately 3.7% held by the top ten. Source material: peripheral blood. The receptor source for this set is a man in his forties or fifties with active COVID-19.

This clone has only one observation. The chain joins TRBV2 to TRBJ2-1; 7 bases are shared with TRBD1. This CDR3 spans 13 amino acids. Germline CDR1 and CDR2: SNHLY and FYNNEI. J gave up 7 bases and V 4 bases, and 4 bases lay outside the gene matches. The CDR3 nucleotides read TGTGCCAGCAGTGCAGGGACAGTTAATGAGCAGTTCTTC. Amino acids: CASSAGTVNEQFF.

This chain joins TRBV24-1 and TRBJ2-3; 7 bases are a match to TRBD2. The CDR3 loop spans 14 amino acids. The ends lost 9 bases at V and 2 bases at J; junction bases unmatched: 7. The germline V gene encodes CDR1 KGHDR and CDR2 SFDVKD. In DNA form, the CDR3 reads TGTGCCACCGGGGGGGAATCAAACACAGATACGCAGTATTTT. Its translation is CATGGESNTDTQYF.

The chain joins TRBV7-9 to TRBJ2-2; 8 positions match TRBD1. There are 15 residues in the CDR3. Germline CDR1 SEHNR, CDR2 FQNEAQ (reference sequence). V was clipped by 1 base and J by 4 bases; unmatched bases: 2. The chain's CDR3 is CASSLDRGSTGELFF. The CDR3 bases are TGTGCCAGCAGCTTAGACAGGGGGTCCACCGGGGAGCTGTTTTTT. Full variable domain (missing parts from reference TRBV7-9 and TRBJ2-2): DTGVSQNPRHKITKRGQNVTFRCDPISEHNRLYWYRQTLGQGPEFLTYFQNEAQLEKSRLLSDRFSAERPKGSFSTLEIQRTEQGDSAMYLCASSLDRGSTGELFFGEGSRLTVL.

This chain links TRBV5-4 with TRBJ2-1; 12 nucleotides line up with TRBD2. The V gene end was trimmed by 1 base and the J gene end by 6 bases; junction bases not matched to a gene: 2. The CDR3 has 15 residues. Germline assignment: CDR1 SGHNT and CDR2 YYREEE (reference sequence). The CDR3 nucleotides read TGTGCCAGCAGCTTGACTAGCGGGGGGCCCAATGAGCAGTTCTTC. As protein: CASSLTSGGPNEQFF.

CDR3 amino acids: CASSSGGGAADTQYF. CDR3 coding DNA: TGTGCCAGCAGCTCCGGCGGGGGGGCCGCAGATACGCAGTATTTT. This sequence joins TRBV7-9 and TRBJ2-3; 9 bases line up with TRBD2. The V gene's germline CDR1 is SEHNR and CDR2 FQNEAQ (reference sequence). V was clipped by 4 bases and J by 4 bases; unmatched bases: 6. The CDR3 contains 15 residues.

The V gene is TRBV10-3, the J gene TRBJ2-7, with a tentative D call TRBD2 (6 bases). This CDR3 spans 13 amino acids. V was shortened by 6 bases and J by 1 base, with 10 bases between the two germline ends. The V gene's germline CDR1 is ENHRY and CDR2 SYGVKD. CDR3 DNA: TGTGCCATCAGCGGGAGACTATCCTACGAGCAGTACTTC. It translates to CAISGRLSYEQYF.

The table lists this clone with a count of one. V gene TRBV4-1 combines with J gene TRBJ2-3; 8 bases fit TRBD2. There are 14 residues in the CDR3. V shed 4 bases, J shed 6 bases, and the junction held 6 bases outside the gene matches. Germline V gene sequence: CDR1 MGHRA, CDR2 YSYEKL. The DNA of the CDR3 is TGCGCCAGCAGCCCATCGGGAGGGGTTGATACGCAGTATTTT. Encoded protein: CASSPSGGVDTQYF.